This is a list of T cell receptor beta chains from one sample in a study of blood T cell repertoires in COVID-19. Sequencing was performed with immunoSEQ multiplex PCR; in TCRdb, only in-frame clones are kept and a portion is missing. The repertoire includes 250,000 to 300,000 clones, around four fifths of them detected once, and roughly 5.7% sits in the top ten. Sample: peripheral blood. These TCRs come from an elderly man with acute or convalescent COVID-19. The CDR3 runs from the conserved cysteine through the conserved F or W. The D gene is left open where the match is weak. Clone size is given for some rows only: seen once, a few or many times, or a class if the clone is expanded.

TRBJ2-7,TRBV6-4,-,-,CASSIVGGGTYEQYF,TGTGCCAGCAGTATAGTAGGGGGGGGTACCTACGAGCAGTACTTC
TRBJ2-2,TRBV10-3,-,-,CAISEVGERHPLNTGELFF,TGTGCCATCAGTGAGGTCGGGGAGAGACACCCTTTAAACACCGGGGAGCTGTTTTTT
TRBJ1-4,TRBV7-9,-,-,CASSLGAPRRGTNEKLFF,TGTGCCAGCAGCTTAGGGGCACCGCGAAGGGGGACTAATGAAAAACTGTTTTTT
TRBJ1-1,TRBV7-2,-,-,CASSLRSRGGTEAFF,TGTGCCAGCAGCTTGCGGTCGCGGGGTGGCACTGAAGCTTTCTTT
TRBJ1-6,TRBV28,-,TRBD1,CASTHGTGRSPLHF,TGTGCCAGCACTCACGGGACAGGGCGGTCACCCCTCCACTTT
TRBJ2-1,TRBV6-1,few,TRBD2,CASSEREGRYNEQFF,TGTGCCAGCAGTGAGCGGGAGGGACGGTACAATGAGCAGTTCTTC
TRBJ1-1,TRBV27,-,-,CASSDLRWSGNTEAFF,TGTGCCAGCAGCGACTTAAGATGGTCTGGGAACACTGAAGCTTTCTTT
TRBJ2-7,TRBV28,few,TRBD1,CASSPSDRVPYEQYF,TGTGCCAGCAGTCCCAGCGACAGGGTCCCCTACGAGCAGTACTTC
TRBJ2-5,TRBV15,-,TRBD2,CATSRDLAGSGTQYF,TGTGCCACCAGCAGAGACCTAGCGGGGTCCGGGACCCAGTACTTC
TRBJ2-5,TRBV2,-,-,CASSGGMGSAQETQYF,TGTGCCAGCAGTGGAGGGATGGGGTCCGCCCAAGAGACCCAGTACTTC
TRBJ2-7,TRBV7-2,-,-,CASSLGDTSIYEQYF,TGTGCCAGCAGCTTAGGAGATACTAGTATCTACGAGCAGTACTTC
TRBJ2-2,TRBV2,-,TRBD1,CASSPGQGRTGELFF,TGTGCCAGCAGTCCGGGACAGGGACGCACCGGGGAGCTGTTTTTT
TRBJ2-1,TRBV28,-,TRBD2,CASQGRREGWNEQFF,TGTGCCAGCCAGGGAAGGCGGGAGGGCTGGAATGAGCAGTTCTTC
TRBJ2-7,TRBV5-5,-,TRBD1,CASSRTGTGVDEQYF,TGTGCCAGCAGCCGAACCGGGACAGGGGTGGACGAGCAGTACTTC
TRBJ1-1,TRBV5-4,-,-,CASSPAVGRRSTEAFF,TGTGCCAGCAGCCCCGCCGTGGGGCGAAGGAGCACTGAAGCTTTCTTT
TRBJ2-6,TRBV19,-,TRBD2,CASTGGGRSWANVLTF,TGTGCCAGTACCGGGGGGGGCCGTTCCTGGGCCAACGTCCTGACTTTC
TRBJ1-1,TRBV3-1/TRBV3-2,few,-,CASSPRNTEAFF,TGTGCCAGCAGCCCCAGGAACACTGAAGCTTTCTTT
TRBJ2-2,TRBV24-1,-,TRBD1,CATSDNQRQGAYTGELFF,TGTGCCACCAGTGATAATCAACGACAGGGGGCGTACACCGGGGAGCTGTTTTTT
TRBJ2-3,TRBV10-3,-,TRBD1,CAINGQVGDTQYF,TGTGCCATCAATGGACAGGTAGGGGATACGCAGTATTTT
TRBJ2-3,TRBV24-1,once,-,CATSDVRTSTDTQYF,TGTGCCACCAGTGATGTGAGGACTAGCACAGATACGCAGTATTTT
TRBJ2-1,TRBV6-4,-,TRBD2,CASSDFGTSLNEQFF,TGTGCCAGCAGTGACTTCGGGACTAGCTTGAATGAGCAGTTCTTC
TRBJ1-1,TRBV27,few,-,CASFERGVGGTEAFF,TGTGCCAGCTTTGAACGGGGGGTAGGGGGCACTGAAGCTTTCTTT
TRBJ1-4,TRBV7-9,-,TRBD1,CASSLTGTGVEKLFF,TGTGCCAGCAGCCTTACCGGGACAGGGGTGGAAAAACTGTTTTTT
TRBJ2-7,TRBV5-1,-,TRBD1,CASSLGSGGSYEQYF,TGCGCCAGCAGCTTGGGGTCAGGGGGATCCTACGAGCAGTACTTC
TRBJ1-2,TRBV5-4,-,-,CASSPSIGGPHLPGYTF,TGTGCCAGCAGCCCATCGATCGGGGGGCCGCACCTCCCCGGCTACACCTTC
TRBJ2-5,TRBV6-1,-,TRBD2,CASSDPGLARQETQYF,TGTGCCAGCAGTGACCCGGGACTAGCGCGCCAAGAGACCCAGTACTTC
TRBJ2-5,TRBV5-1,-,-,CASSLGGHNQETQYF,TGCGCCAGCAGCTTGGGGGGACACAACCAAGAGACCCAGTACTTC
TRBJ1-2,TRBV28,-,-,CASSFGQPNFYGYTF,TGTGCCAGCAGTTTTGGGCAGCCCAACTTCTATGGCTACACCTTC
TRBJ2-7,TRBV4-1,-,TRBD2,CASSKGTSGSYEQYF,TGCGCCAGCAGCAAAGGGACTAGCGGGAGTTACGAGCAGTACTTC
TRBJ1-1,TRBV4-1,few,-,CASSQEGRSNTEAFF,TGCGCCAGCAGCCAAGAGGGCCGGTCGAACACTGAAGCTTTCTTT
TRBJ2-7,TRBV5-1,-,TRBD2,CASSLGWEGDEQYF,TGCGCCAGCAGCCTGGGGTGGGAGGGCGACGAGCAGTACTTC
TRBJ1-3,TRBV18,few,TRBD1,CASSPSGQLSGNTIYF,TGTGCCAGCTCACCATCGGGACAGCTCTCTGGAAACACCATATATTTT
TRBJ1-2,TRBV5-1,-,TRBD1,CASSSEGQGIGGYTF,TGCGCCAGCAGCTCGGAGGGACAGGGGATAGGTGGCTACACCTTC
TRBJ2-3,TRBV6-5,-,TRBD2,CASRLGSGRPEYF,TGTGCCAGCAGGCTGGGTAGCGGGCGGCCGGAGTATTTT
TRBJ2-1,TRBV19,-,TRBD2,CASTRAAGARNEQFF,TGTGCCAGTACTAGAGCGGCGGGAGCGAGGAATGAGCAGTTCTTC
TRBJ1-2,TRBV20-1,-,-,CSAEKGDGYTF,TGCAGTGCGGAAAAAGGGGATGGCTACACCTTC
TRBJ2-2,TRBV19,-,TRBD1,CASIRDRGTGELFF,TGTGCCAGTATACGGGACAGGGGAACCGGGGAGCTGTTTTTT
TRBJ2-5,TRBV6-5,-,-,CASRDSAQETQYF,TGTGCCAGCAGGGACAGCGCGCAAGAGACCCAGTACTTC
TRBJ2-7,TRBV5-1,once,TRBD1,CASSVDRVEQYF,TGCGCCAGCAGCGTGGACAGGGTCGAGCAGTACTTC
TRBJ2-7,TRBV7-9,-,-,CASSLAFRTASEQYF,TGTGCCAGCAGCTTAGCTTTTCGGACAGCGAGCGAGCAGTACTTC
TRBJ2-7,TRBV28,-,TRBD1,CASSRQGTLSEQYF,TGTGCCAGCAGTAGACAGGGTACGTTGTCCGAGCAGTACTTC
TRBJ1-6,TRBV28,-,-,CASRSSLDSPLHF,TGTGCCAGCAGATCATCCCTAGATTCACCCCTCCACTTT
TRBJ1-2,TRBV5-5,-,-,CASSSGLSYGYTF,TGTGCCAGCAGCTCGGGACTCTCCTATGGCTACACCTTC
TRBJ1-1,TRBV5-1,few,TRBD1,CASSAGQGAGTEAFF,TGCGCCAGCAGCGCCGGACAGGGGGCGGGGACTGAAGCTTTCTTT
TRBJ2-7,TRBV10-2,-,TRBD1,CASSESRGEPGQDPYEQYF,TGCGCCAGCAGTGAGTCGAGGGGGGAGCCGGGACAGGATCCCTACGAGCAGTACTTC
TRBJ2-1,TRBV10-1,-,-,CASSDGTSRTNEQFF,TGCGCCAGCAGTGACGGGACTTCGCGGACAAATGAGCAGTTCTTC
TRBJ2-1,TRBV7-2,-,-,CASSPRGSRGGYNEQFF,TGTGCCAGCAGCCCAAGGGGCTCTAGGGGGGGTTACAATGAGCAGTTCTTC
TRBJ2-5,TRBV27,-,-,CASSYLETQYF,TGTGCCAGCAGTTATCTAGAGACCCAGTACTTC
TRBJ2-7,TRBV10-3,-,TRBD1,CASRTGDYEQYF,TGTGCCAGCAGGACAGGGGACTACGAGCAGTACTTC
TRBJ2-7,TRBV7-9,-,TRBD1,CASSLRGHSPYEQYF,TGTGCCAGCAGCTTAAGGGGGCATAGTCCCTACGAGCAGTACTTC
TRBJ1-6,TRBV3-1/TRBV3-2,-,-,CASSQPTGSGNSPLHF,TGTGCCAGCAGCCAACCAACAGGGTCGGGGAATTCACCCCTCCACTTT
TRBJ2-1,TRBV6-1,-,TRBD2,CASSERGEQFF,TGTGCCAGCAGTGAGCGGGGGGAGCAGTTCTTC
TRBJ1-2,TRBV28,once,-,CASGSGYGYTF,TGTGCCAGCGGCAGCGGATATGGCTACACCTTC
TRBJ1-2,TRBV19,-,-,CASSIDRGAGYTF,TGTGCCAGTAGTATAGACAGGGGAGCCGGCTACACCTTC
TRBJ2-3,TRBV3-1/TRBV3-2,-,TRBD2,CASSRTTGLAGEDTQYF,TGTGCCAGCAGCCGAACCACCGGACTAGCGGGGGAAGATACGCAGTATTTT
TRBJ2-3,TRBV7-8,-,TRBD2,CASGASGSEYTQYF,TGTGCCAGCGGGGCTAGCGGGAGTGAGTATACGCAGTATTTT
TRBJ2-1,TRBV24-1,-,-,CATSGTAGYNEQFF,TGTGCCACCTCCGGGACTGCGGGATATAATGAGCAGTTCTTC
TRBJ2-7,TRBV9,-,TRBD1,CASSAGTENYEQYF,TGTGCCAGCAGCGCCGGGACAGAGAACTACGAGCAGTACTTC
TRBJ1-1,TRBV18,-,TRBD1,CASSVPGQGAEAFF,TGTGCCAGCTCAGTCCCGGGACAGGGCGCTGAAGCTTTCTTT